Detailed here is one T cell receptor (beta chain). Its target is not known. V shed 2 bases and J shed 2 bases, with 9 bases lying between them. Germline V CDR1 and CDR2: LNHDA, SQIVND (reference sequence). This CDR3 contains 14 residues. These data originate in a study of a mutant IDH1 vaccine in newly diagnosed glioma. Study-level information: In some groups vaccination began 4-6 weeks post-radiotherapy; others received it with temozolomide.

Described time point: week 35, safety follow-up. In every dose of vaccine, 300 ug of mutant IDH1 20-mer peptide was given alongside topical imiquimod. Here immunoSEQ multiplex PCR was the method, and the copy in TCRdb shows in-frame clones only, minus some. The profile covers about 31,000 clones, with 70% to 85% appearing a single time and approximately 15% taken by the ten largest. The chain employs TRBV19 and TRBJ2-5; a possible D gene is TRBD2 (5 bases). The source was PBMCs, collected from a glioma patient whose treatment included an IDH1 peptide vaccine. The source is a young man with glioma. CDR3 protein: CASSISRAQETQYF. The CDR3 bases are TGTGCCAGTAGTATATCGCGGGCTCAAGAGACCCAGTACTTC.